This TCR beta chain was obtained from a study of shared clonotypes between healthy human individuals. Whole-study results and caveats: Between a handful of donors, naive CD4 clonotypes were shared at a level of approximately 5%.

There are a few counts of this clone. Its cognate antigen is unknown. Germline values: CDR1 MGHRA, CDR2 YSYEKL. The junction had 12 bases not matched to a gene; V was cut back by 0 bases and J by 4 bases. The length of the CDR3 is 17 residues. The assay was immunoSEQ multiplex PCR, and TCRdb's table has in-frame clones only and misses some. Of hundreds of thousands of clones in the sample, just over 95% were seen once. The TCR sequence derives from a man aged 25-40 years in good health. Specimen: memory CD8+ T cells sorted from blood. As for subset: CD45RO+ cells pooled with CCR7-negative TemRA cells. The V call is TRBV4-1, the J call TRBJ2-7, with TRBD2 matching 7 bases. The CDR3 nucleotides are TGCGCCAGCAGCCAAGAACATCGGACTAGTTTATGGTACGAGCAGTACTTC. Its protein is CASSQEHRTSLWYEQYF.